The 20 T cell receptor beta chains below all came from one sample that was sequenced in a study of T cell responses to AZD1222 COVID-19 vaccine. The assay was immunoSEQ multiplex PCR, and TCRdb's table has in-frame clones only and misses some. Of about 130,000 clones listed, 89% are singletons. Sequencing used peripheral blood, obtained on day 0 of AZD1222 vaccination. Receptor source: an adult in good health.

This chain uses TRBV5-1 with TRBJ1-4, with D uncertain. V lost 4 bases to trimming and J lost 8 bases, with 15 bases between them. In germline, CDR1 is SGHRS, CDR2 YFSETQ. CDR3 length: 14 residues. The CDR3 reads CASSTGGGYEKLFF. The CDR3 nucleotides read TGCGCCAGCAGCACGGGAGGAGGGTACGAAAAACTGTTTTTT. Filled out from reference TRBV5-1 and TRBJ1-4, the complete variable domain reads KAGVTQTPRYLIKTRGQQVTLSCSPISGHRSVSWYQQTPGQGLQFLFEYFSETQRNKGNFPGRFSGRQFSNSRSEMNVSTLELGDSALYLCASSTGGGYEKLFFGSGTQLSVL.

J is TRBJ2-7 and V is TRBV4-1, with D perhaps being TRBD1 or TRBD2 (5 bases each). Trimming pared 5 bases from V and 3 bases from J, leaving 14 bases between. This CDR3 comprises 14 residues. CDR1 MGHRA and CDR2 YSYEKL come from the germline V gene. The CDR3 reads CASSEGTGIYEQYF. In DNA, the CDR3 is TGCGCCAGCAGCGAAGGGACGGGAATCTACGAGCAGTACTTC.

CDR3 loop: CASSQRWGAISYEQYF. The CDR3, as DNA: TGTGCCAGCAGCCAACGGTGGGGGGCTATTTCCTACGAGCAGTACTTC. This chain links TRBV14 with TRBJ2-7; perhaps D is TRBD1 or TRBD2 (6 bases each). Germline V gives CDR1 SGHDN, CDR2 FVKESK. Trimming pared 2 bases from V and 1 base from J, leaving 15 bases between. This CDR3 spans 16 amino acids. Together with reference TRBV14 and TRBJ2-7, the CDR3 gives the full variable domain: EAGVTQFPSHSVIEKGQTVTLRCDPISGHDNLYWYRRVMGKEIKFLLHFVKESKQDESGMPNNRFLAERTGGTYSTLKVQPAELEDSGVYFCASSQRWGAISYEQYFGPGTRLTVT.

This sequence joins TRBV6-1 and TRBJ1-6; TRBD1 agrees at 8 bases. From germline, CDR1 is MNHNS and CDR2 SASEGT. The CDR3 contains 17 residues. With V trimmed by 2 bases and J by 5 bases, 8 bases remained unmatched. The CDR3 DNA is TGTGCCAGCAGTGAAATGCAGGGGGCTACAAATAATTCACCCCTCCACTTT. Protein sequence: CASSEMQGATNNSPLHF.

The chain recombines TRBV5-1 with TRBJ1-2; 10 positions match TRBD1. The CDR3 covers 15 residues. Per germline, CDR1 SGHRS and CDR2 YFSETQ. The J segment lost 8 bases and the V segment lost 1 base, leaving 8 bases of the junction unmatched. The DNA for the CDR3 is TGCGCCAGCAGCTTGTCCCCGGGACAGGGGAGCGGCTACACCTTC. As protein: CASSLSPGQGSGYTF.

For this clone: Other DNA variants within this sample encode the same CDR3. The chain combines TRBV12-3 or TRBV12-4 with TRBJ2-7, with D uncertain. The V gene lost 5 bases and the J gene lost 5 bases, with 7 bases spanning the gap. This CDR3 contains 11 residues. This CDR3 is CASSLTHEQYF. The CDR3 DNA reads TGTGCCAGCAGTCTGACCCACGAGCAGTACTTC.

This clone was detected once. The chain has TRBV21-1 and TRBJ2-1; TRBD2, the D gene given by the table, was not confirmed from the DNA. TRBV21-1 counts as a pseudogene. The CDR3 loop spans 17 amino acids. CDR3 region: CASSKRDFARGRNEQFF. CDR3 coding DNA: TGTGCCAGCAGCAAAAGGGACTTCGCCAGAGGGAGGAATGAGCAGTTCTTC.

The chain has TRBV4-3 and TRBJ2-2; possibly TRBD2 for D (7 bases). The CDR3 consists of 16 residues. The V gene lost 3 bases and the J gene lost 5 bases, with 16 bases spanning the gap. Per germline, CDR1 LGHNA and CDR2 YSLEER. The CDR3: CASSQALRGRTGELFF. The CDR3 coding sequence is TGCGCCAGCAGCCAGGCTTTGCGGGGGCGGACCGGGGAGCTGTTTTTT.

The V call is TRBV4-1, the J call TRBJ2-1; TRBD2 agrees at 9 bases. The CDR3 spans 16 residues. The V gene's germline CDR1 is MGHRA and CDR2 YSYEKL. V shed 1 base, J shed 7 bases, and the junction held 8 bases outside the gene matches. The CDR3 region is CASSQVPRGGLNEQFF. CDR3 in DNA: TGCGCCAGCAGCCAAGTTCCGCGGGGGGGCCTTAATGAGCAGTTCTTC.

The CDR3 loop reads CASSQGGVSNQPQHF. CDR3 bases: TGTGCCAGCAGCCAAGGAGGGGTTAGCAATCAGCCCCAGCATTTT. This chain uses TRBV3-1 (or the pseudogene TRBV3-2) with TRBJ1-5, with D possibly matching TRBD1 (5 bases). V lost 1 base, J lost 0 bases, and 7 bases lay in between. The CDR3 consists of 15 residues. Germline CDR1 LGHDT, CDR2 YNNKEL (reference sequence).

The CDR3 loop reads CASSAGAGNTIYF. The CDR3 region has the DNA TGCGCCAGCAGTGCAGGGGCTGGAAACACCATATATTTT. The V and J genes are TRBV10-1 and TRBJ1-3; D perhaps matches TRBD1 (6 bases). The V gene's germline CDR1 is WNHNN and CDR2 SYGVQD (reference sequence). This CDR3 contains 13 residues. Trimming stripped 4 bases from V and 2 bases from J, with 6 bases between.

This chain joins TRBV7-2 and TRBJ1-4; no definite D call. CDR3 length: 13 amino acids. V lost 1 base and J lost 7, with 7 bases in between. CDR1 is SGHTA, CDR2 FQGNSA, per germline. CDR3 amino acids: CASSLGEGEKLFF. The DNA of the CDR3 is TGTGCCAGCAGCTTAGGGGAGGGTGAAAAACTGTTTTTT.

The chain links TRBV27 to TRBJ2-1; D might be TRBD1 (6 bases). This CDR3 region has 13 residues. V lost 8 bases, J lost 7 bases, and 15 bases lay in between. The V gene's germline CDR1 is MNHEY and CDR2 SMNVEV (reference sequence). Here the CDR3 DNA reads TGTGCCAGCTGCGTGGACAGTTCAAATGAGCAGTTCTTC. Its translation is CASCVDSSNEQFF.

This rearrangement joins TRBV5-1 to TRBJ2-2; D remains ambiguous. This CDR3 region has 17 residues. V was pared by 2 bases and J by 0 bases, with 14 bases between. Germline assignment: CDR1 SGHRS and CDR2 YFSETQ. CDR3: CASSLGLRTSNTGELFF. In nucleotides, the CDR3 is TGCGCCAGCAGCTTAGGGCTCCGAACCTCGAACACCGGGGAGCTGTTTTTT. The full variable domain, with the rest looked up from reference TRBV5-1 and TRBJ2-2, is KAGVTQTPRYLIKTRGQQVTLSCSPISGHRSVSWYQQTPGQGLQFLFEYFSETQRNKGNFPGRFSGRQFSNSRSEMNVSTLELGDSALYLCASSLGLRTSNTGELFFGEGSRLTVL.

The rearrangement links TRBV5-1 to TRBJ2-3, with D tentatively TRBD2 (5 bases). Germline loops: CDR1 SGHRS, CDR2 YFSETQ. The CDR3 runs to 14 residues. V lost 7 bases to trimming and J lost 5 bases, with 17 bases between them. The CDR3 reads CASGLGVAGDTQYF. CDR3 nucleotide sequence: TGCGCCAGCGGTTTAGGCGTGGCGGGAGATACGCAGTATTTT.

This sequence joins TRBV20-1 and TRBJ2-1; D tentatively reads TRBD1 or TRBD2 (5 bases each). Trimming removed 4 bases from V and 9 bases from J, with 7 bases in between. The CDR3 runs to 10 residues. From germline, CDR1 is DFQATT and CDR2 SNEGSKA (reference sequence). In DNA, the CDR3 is TGCAGTGCTACGAGGGGTGAGCAGTTCTTC. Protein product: CSATRGEQFF.

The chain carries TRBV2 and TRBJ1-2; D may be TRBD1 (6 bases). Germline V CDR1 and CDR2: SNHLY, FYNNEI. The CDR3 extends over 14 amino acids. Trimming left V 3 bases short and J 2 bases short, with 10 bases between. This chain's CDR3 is CASSEGDRNYGYTF. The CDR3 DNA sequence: TGTGCCAGCAGTGAGGGAGACAGGAACTATGGCTACACCTTC.

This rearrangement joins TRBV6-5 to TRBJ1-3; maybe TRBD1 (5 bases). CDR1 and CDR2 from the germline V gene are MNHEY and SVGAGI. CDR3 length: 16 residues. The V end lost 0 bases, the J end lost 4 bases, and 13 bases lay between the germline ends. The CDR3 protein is CASSYSRGTVGNTIYF. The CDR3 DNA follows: TGTGCCAGCAGTTACTCGAGAGGGACTGTGGGAAACACCATATATTTT.

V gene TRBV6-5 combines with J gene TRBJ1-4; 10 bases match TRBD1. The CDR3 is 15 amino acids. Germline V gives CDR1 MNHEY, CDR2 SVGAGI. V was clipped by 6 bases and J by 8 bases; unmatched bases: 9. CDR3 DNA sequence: TGTGCCAGCAGCCCCCTAGGGACAGGGGAGGAAAAACTGTTTTTT. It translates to CASSPLGTGEEKLFF.

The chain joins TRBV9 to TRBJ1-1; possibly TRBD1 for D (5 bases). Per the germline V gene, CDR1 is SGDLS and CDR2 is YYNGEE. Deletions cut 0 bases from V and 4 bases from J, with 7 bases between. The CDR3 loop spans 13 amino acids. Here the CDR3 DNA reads TGTGCCAGCAGCGTAGATAGGGGCACTGAAGCTTTCTTT. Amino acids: CASSVDRGTEAFF.